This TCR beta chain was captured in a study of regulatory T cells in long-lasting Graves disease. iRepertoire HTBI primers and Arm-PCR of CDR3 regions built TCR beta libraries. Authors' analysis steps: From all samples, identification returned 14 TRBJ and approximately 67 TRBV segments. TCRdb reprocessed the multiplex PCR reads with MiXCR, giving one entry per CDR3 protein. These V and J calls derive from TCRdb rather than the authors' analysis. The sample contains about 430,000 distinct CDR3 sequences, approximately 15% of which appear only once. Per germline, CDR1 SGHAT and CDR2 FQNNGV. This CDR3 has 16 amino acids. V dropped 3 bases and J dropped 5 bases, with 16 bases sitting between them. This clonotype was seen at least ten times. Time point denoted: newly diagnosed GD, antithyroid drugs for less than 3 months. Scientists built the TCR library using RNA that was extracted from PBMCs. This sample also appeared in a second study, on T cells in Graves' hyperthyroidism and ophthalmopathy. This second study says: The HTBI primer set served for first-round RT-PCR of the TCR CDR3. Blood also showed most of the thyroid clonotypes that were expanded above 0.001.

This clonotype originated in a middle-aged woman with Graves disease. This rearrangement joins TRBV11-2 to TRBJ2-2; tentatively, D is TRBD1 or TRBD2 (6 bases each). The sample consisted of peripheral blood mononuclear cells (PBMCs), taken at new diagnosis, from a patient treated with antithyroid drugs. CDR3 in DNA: TGTGCCAGCAGCTTGGGCCTCCGGGGGCCAACCGGGGAGCTGTTTTTT. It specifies CASSLGLRGPTGELFF.